The clone carrying this T cell receptor (beta chain) was counted many times. What it binds is unknown. The sample is drawn from a study of CD8 T cells in ankylosing spondylitis. Points from the study as a whole: Within matched ankylosing spondylitis synovial fluid, disease-linked clones were reportedly significantly enriched. Disease-associated clones were CD8+ and fairly uncommon in peripheral blood. What appeared characteristic of ankylosing spondylitis blood was a TCR beta motif of several highly homologous variants. A subset of motif variants has previously been described in the synovial fluid and blood of reactive arthritis.

Quantitative 5'-RACE was performed with molecular barcodes, and it yielded the TCR beta libraries. TCRdb fed the 5' RACE reads into MiXCR, producing one record per CDR3 protein. Here the sample spans fewer than 550,000 distinct CDR3 sequences, under 5.5% being singletons. This clonotype originated in a male donor with ankylosing spondylitis. Material: blood, either unsorted or a sorted T cell fraction (not recorded which).

The CDR3 DNA reads as TGTGCCAGCAGCTTAGTGCCTACTAATGGTTCACCCCTCCACTTT. Translated, it gives CASSLVPTNGSPLHF. The rearrangement joins TRBV7-2 to TRBJ1-6, with D unresolved. CDR1 and CDR2 from the germline V gene are SGHTA and FQGNSA. The CDR3 length is 15 residues. Trimming took 1 base from V and 9 from J, leaving 13 bases between them.